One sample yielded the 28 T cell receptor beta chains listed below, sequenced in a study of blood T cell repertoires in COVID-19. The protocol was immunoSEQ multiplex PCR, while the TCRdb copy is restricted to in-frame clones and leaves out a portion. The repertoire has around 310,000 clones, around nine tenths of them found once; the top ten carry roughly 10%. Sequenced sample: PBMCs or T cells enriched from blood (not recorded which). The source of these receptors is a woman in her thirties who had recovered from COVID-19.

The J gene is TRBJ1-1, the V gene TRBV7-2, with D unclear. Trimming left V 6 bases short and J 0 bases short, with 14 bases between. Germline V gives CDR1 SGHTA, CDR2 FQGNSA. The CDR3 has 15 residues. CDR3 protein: CASRLGWQVNTEAFF. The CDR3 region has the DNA TGTGCCAGCAGACTAGGATGGCAGGTGAACACTGAAGCTTTCTTT.

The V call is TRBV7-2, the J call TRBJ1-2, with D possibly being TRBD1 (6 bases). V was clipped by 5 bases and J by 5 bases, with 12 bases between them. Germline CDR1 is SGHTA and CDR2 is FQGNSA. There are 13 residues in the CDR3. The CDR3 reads CASSTGLEYGYTF. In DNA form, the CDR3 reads TGTGCCAGCAGCACAGGGTTGGAGTATGGCTACACCTTC.

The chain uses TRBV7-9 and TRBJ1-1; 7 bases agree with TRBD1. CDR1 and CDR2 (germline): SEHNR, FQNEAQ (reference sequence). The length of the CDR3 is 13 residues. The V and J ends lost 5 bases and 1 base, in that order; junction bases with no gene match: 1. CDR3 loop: CASSRDRNTEAFF. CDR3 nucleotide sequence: TGTGCCAGCAGCCGGGACAGGAACACTGAAGCTTTCTTT.

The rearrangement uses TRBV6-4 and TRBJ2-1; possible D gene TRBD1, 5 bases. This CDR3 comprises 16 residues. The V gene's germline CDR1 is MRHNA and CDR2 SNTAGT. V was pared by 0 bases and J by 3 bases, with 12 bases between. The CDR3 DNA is TGTGCCAGCAGTGACTCGGACACAACCTTCTACAATGAGCAGTTCTTC. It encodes CASSDSDTTFYNEQFF.

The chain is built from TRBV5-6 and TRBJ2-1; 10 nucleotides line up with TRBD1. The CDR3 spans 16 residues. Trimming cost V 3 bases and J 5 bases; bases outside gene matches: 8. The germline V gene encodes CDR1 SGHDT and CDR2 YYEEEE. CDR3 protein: CASSWGTGVIHNEQFF. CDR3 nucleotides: TGTGCCAGCAGCTGGGGGACAGGGGTCATCCACAATGAGCAGTTCTTC.

In DNA form, the CDR3 reads TGTGCCAGCTCAGATTGGAGGGACCAAGAGACCCAGTACTTC. Amino acids: CASSDWRDQETQYF. This chain joins TRBV18 and TRBJ2-5; D may be TRBD2 (6 bases). Trimming pared 5 bases from V and 0 bases from J, leaving 10 bases between. Germline V CDR1 and CDR2: KGHSH, LQKENI. There are 14 residues in the CDR3.

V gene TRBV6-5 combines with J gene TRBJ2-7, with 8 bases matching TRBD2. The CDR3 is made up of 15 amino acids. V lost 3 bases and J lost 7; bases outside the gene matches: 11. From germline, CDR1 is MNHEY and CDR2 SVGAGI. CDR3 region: CASSYTGRVRSEQYF. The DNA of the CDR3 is TGTGCCAGCAGTTATACCGGGAGGGTTCGGAGTGAGCAGTACTTC.

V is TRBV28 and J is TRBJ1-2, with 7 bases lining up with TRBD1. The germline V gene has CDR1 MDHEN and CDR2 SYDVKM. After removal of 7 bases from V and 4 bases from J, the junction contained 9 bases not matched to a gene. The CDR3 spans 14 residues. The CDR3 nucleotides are TGTGCCAGCACTCCAGACAGGGACATCTATGGCTACACCTTC. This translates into CASTPDRDIYGYTF.

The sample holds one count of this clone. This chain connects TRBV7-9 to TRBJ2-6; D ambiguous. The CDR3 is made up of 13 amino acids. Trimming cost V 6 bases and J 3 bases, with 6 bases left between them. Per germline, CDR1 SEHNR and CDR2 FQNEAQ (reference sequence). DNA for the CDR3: TGTGCCAGCAGTACTGGTGGGGCCAACGTCCTGACTTTC. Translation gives CASSTGGANVLTF.

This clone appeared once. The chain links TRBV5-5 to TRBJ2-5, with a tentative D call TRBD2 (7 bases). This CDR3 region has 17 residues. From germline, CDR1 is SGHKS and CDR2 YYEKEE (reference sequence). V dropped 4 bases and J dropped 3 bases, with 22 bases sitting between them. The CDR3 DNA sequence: TGTGCCAGCAGCCGGGGGGCGGGGGCAAACAACGAAGAGACCCAGTACTTC. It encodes CASSRGAGANNEETQYF.

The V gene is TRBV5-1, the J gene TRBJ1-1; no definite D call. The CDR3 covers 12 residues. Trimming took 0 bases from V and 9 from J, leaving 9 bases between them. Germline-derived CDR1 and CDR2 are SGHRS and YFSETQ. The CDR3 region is CASSLAGIQAFF. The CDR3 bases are TGCGCCAGCAGCTTGGCCGGGATCCAAGCTTTCTTT.

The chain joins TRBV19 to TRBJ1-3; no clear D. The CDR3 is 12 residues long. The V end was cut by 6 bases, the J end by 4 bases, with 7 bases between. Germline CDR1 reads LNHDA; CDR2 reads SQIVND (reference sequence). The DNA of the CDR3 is TGTGCCAGTAGCCGGAGCGGAAACACCATATATTTT. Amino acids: CASSRSGNTIYF. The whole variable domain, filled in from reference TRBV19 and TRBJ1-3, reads DGGITQSPKYLFRKEGQNVTLSCEQNLNHDAMYWYRQDPGQGLRLIYYSQIVNDFQKGDIAEGYSVSREKKESFPLTVTSAQKNPTAFYLCASSRSGNTIYFGEGSWLTVV.

CDR3 in amino acids: CASSQEGVVGPCEQFF. The CDR3 region has the DNA TGTGCCAGCAGCCAAGAGGGAGTGGTAGGGCCATGTGAGCAGTTCTTC. V gene TRBV3-1 (or the pseudogene TRBV3-2) combines with J gene TRBJ2-1, with a tentative D call TRBD2 (5 bases). The ends were cut back, 0 bases at V and 9 bases at J, with 18 bases in the middle. Looked up from germline, CDR1 is LGHDT and CDR2 is YNNKEL (reference sequence). The CDR3 has 16 amino acids.

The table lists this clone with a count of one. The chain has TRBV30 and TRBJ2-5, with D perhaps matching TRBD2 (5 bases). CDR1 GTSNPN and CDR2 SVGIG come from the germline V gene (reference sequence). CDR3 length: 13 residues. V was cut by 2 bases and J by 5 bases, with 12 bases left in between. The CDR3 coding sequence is TGTGCCTGGAGTCGGGGTAAAGGGGAGACCCAGTACTTC. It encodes CAWSRGKGETQYF.

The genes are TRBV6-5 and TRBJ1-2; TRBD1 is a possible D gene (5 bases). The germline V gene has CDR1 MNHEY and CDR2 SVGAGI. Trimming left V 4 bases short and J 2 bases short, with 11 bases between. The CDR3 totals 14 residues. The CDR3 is CASSLGGPNYGYTF. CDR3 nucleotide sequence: TGTGCCAGCAGTTTGGGGGGACCGAACTATGGCTACACCTTC.

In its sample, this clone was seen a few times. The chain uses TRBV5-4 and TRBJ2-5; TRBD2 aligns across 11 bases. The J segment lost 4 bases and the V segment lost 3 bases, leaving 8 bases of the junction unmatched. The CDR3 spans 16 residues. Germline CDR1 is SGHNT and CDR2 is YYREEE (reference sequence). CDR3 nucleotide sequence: TGTGCCAGCAGCTCTGTTAGCGGGAGGGCCGGAGAGACCCAGTACTTC. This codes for CASSSVSGRAGETQYF.

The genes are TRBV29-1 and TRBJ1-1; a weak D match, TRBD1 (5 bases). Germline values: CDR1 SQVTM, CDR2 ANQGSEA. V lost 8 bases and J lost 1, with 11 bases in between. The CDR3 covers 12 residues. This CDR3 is CSSTQGNTEAFF. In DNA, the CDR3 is TGCAGCTCCACTCAGGGGAACACTGAAGCTTTCTTT.

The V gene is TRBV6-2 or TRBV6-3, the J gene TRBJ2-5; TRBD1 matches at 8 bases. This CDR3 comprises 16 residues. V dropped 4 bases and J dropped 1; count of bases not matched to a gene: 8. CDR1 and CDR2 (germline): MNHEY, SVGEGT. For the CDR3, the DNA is TGTGCCAGCAGTTCCCCGGACAGGGCTGGCCAAGAGACCCAGTACTTC. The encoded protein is CASSSPDRAGQETQYF.

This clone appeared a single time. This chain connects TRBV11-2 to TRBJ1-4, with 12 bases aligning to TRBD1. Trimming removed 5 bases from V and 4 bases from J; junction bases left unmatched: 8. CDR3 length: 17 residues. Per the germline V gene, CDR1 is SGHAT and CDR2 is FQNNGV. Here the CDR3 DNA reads TGTGCCAGCAGCCGAGGGACAGGGGGCCCTTTTAATGAAAAACTGTTTTTT. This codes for CASSRGTGGPFNEKLFF.

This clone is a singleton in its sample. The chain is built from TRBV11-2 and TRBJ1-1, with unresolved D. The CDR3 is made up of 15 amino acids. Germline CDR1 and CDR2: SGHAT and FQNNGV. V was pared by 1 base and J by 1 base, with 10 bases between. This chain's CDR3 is CASSLVDRKNTEAFF. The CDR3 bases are TGTGCCAGCAGCTTAGTAGATCGTAAGAACACTGAAGCTTTCTTT.

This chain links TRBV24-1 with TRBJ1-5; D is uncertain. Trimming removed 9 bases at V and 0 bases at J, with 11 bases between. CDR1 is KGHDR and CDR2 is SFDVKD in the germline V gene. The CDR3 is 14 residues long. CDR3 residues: CATSSRYSNQPQHF. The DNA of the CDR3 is TGTGCCACCTCATCCAGATATAGCAATCAGCCCCAGCATTTT.

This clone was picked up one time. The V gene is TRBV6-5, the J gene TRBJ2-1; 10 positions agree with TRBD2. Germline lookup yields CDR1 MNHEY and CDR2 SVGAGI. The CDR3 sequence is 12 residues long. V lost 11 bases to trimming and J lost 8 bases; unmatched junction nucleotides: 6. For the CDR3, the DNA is TGTGCCTGCACCGGGACTAGCGATGAGCAGTTCTTC. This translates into CACTGTSDEQFF.

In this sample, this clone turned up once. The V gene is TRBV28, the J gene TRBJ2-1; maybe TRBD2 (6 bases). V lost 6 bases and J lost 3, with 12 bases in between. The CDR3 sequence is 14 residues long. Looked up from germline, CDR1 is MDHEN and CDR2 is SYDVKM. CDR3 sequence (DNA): TGTGCCAGCAGGCTGGGTAGCGGCTACAATGAGCAGTTCTTC. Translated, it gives CASRLGSGYNEQFF.

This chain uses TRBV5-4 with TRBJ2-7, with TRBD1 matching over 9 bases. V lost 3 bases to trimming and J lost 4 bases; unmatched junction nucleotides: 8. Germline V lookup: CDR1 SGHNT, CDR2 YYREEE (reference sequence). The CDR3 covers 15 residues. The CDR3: CASSSKDRGDYEQYF. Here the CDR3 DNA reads TGTGCCAGCAGCTCAAAGGACAGGGGTGATTACGAGCAGTACTTC.

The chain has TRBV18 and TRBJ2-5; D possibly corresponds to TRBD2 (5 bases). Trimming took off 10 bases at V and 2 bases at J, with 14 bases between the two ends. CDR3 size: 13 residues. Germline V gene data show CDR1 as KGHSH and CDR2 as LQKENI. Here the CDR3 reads CATSSRDQETQYF. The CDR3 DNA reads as TGTGCCACCTCCTCGAGGGATCAAGAGACCCAGTACTTC.

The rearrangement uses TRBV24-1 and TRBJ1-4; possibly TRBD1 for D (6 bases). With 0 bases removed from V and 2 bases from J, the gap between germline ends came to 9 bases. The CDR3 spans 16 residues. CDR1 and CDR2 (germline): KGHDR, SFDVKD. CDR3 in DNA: TGTGCCACCAGTGATTTGTGGGGGCGCACTAATGAAAAACTGTTTTTT. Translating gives CATSDLWGRTNEKLFF.

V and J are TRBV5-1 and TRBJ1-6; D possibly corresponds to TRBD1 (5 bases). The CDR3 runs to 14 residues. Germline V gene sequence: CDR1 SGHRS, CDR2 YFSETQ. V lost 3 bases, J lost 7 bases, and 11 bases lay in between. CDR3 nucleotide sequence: TGCGCCAGCAGCTCTTCAGGGTACAATTCACCCCTCCACTTT. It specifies CASSSSGYNSPLHF.

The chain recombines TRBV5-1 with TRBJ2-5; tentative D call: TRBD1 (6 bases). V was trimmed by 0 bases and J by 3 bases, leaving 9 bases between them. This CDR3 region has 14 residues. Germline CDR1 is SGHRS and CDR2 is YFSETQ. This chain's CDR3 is CASSLGRGKETQYF. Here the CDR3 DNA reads TGCGCCAGCAGCTTGGGAAGGGGGAAAGAGACCCAGTACTTC. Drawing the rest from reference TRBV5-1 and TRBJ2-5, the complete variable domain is KAGVTQTPRYLIKTRGQQVTLSCSPISGHRSVSWYQQTPGQGLQFLFEYFSETQRNKGNFPGRFSGRQFSNSRSEMNVSTLELGDSALYLCASSLGRGKETQYFGPGTRLLVL.